This record covers a single T cell receptor beta chain. This record comes from a study of blood T cell repertoires in COVID-19. Study-wide background: COVID-19 samples, acute and convalescent, were from the United States, Italy and Spain. The cDNA or gDNA used as material had been derived from T cells, B-cell-depleted T cells, or PBMCs.

Generated by immunoSEQ multiplex PCR, the TCRdb table keeps only in-frame clones and is missing some. The data contain around 300,000 clones, approximately 85% of them singletons. V dropped 3 bases and J dropped 3 bases, with 21 bases sitting between them. Germline CDR1 is SGDLS and CDR2 is YYNGEE. This CDR3 spans 17 amino acids. The sequence was collected from a human donor in a cohort sampled during active COVID-19. V is TRBV9 and J is TRBJ1-1, with D tentatively TRBD1 (6 bases). Sequencing used peripheral blood. Here the CDR3 DNA reads TGTGCCAGCAGCGAAGAAGACAGGTTGTTAGGTTACACTGAAGCTTTCTTT. The encoded protein is CASSEEDRLLGYTEAFF.